Included here is one T cell receptor (beta chain) sequence, with context. CD45RO-negative, CCR7-selected cells formed the naive CD8 fraction, which excluded terminally differentiated effector memory CD45RA+ cells. From germline, CDR1 is MNHEY and CDR2 SMNVEV (reference sequence). The CDR3 totals 14 residues. V was clipped by 2 bases and J by 3 bases, with 10 bases between them. Using immunoSEQ multiplex PCR, the repertoire was profiled, and TCRdb retains in-frame clones only, with some absent. The sample carries millions of clones, about 95% recorded once. The data derive from a study of shared clonotypes between healthy human individuals.

The chain combines TRBV27 with TRBJ1-2; D is ambiguous. The sequenced sample was naive CD8+ T cells sorted from blood. The source is a man aged 18 to 35 in good health. The CDR3 sequence is CASSLRGPYYGYTF. CDR3 DNA: TGTGCCAGCAGTTTAAGAGGACCTTACTATGGCTACACCTTC.